Listed below are T cell receptor beta chains from one sample, sequenced in a study of PD-1 blockade in classical Hodgkin lymphoma. Assay used: immunoSEQ multiplex PCR; TCRdb lists only in-frame clones, some missing. The data contain approximately 11,000 clones, roughly three quarters of them singletons. This specimen consisted of peripheral blood mononuclear cells (PBMCs), obtained before the second cycle of nivolumab. These receptors were taken from a human donor with classical Hodgkin lymphoma. CDR3s include the opening cysteine and the closing phenylalanine or tryptophan. The D gene is left open where the match is weak. Rows give clone size only sometimes, using once, few, many, or a class for an expanded clone.

TRBV23-1	TRBD1	TRBJ2-7	.	CASSFRAGQGSLYYEQYF	TGCGCCAGCTCCTTCCGGGCGGGACAGGGGAGCCTGTACTACGAGCAGTACTTC
TRBV4-1	TRBD1	TRBJ1-5	few	CASSQDNAGGQPQHF	TGCGCCAGCAGCCAAGACAACGCAGGGGGTCAGCCCCAGCATTTT
TRBV29-1	.	TRBJ2-7	.	CSVVQGIEQYF	TGCAGCGTCGTACAGGGAATCGAGCAGTACTTC
TRBV5-1	.	TRBJ1-3	once	CASSLGFSLAGNTIYF	TGCGCCAGCAGCTTGGGTTTTTCGTTAGCTGGAAACACCATATATTTT
TRBV27	TRBD2	TRBJ2-1	.	CASSLSGRGYNEQFF	TGTGCCAGCAGTTTGAGCGGGAGGGGCTACAATGAGCAGTTCTTC
TRBV28	TRBD1	TRBJ1-1	.	CASSLSGQVKSWGTEAFF	TGTGCCAGCAGTTTAAGCGGACAGGTCAAATCTTGGGGCACTGAAGCTTTCTTT
TRBV10-3	.	TRBJ1-1	.	CATEGDTNTEAFF	TGTGCCACCGAGGGGGACACGAACACTGAAGCTTTCTTT
TRBV28	.	TRBJ1-2	.	CASDHDMGGASYGYTF	TGTGCCAGCGACCACGACATGGGGGGCGCTTCATATGGCTACACCTTC
TRBV29-1	TRBD1	TRBJ1-1	.	CSVHNAYRQGARTEAFF	TGCAGCGTTCACAACGCGTATAGACAGGGGGCGCGAACTGAAGCTTTCTTT
TRBV28	TRBD1	TRBJ1-2	.	CASSENHLTGGDGYTF	TGTGCCAGCAGTGAAAACCACCTGACAGGGGGCGATGGCTACACCTTC
TRBV7-9	.	TRBJ1-3	.	CASSRDKLIGNTIYF	TGTGCCAGCAGCAGGGACAAATTAATCGGAAACACCATATATTTT
TRBV4-1	TRBD2	TRBJ2-5	.	CASSRTRGGETQYF	TGCGCCAGCAGCCGGACTAGAGGCGGGGAGACCCAGTACTTC
TRBV9	.	TRBJ2-1	few	CASSVERAGEQFF	TGTGCCAGCAGCGTAGAGAGGGCTGGTGAGCAGTTCTTC
TRBV19	.	TRBJ1-2	.	CASSIEDGSPTTANYGYTF	TGTGCCAGTAGTATAGAAGACGGATCTCCTACTACTGCTAACTATGGCTACACCTTC
TRBV6-1	TRBD2	TRBJ2-7	.	CASSRGTSGFYEQYF	TGTGCCAGCAGCCGGGGGACTAGCGGATTCTACGAGCAGTACTTC
TRBV21-1	.	TRBJ2-3	.	CASIEVGLRTSGSTDTQYF	TGTGCCAGCATCGAAGTCGGTCTCCGGACTAGCGGGAGCACAGATACGCAGTATTTT
TRBV28	TRBD1	TRBJ1-5	.	CASSASGDRDLITYQPQHF	TGTGCCAGCAGTGCCTCGGGGGACAGGGATCTTATCACCTATCAGCCCCAGCATTTT
TRBV5-4	TRBD1	TRBJ1-3	.	CASSAPRTGPGNTIYF	TGTGCCAGCAGCGCTCCGAGGACAGGCCCTGGAAACACCATATATTTT
TRBV5-4	.	TRBJ2-1	.	CATQPNPDSYNEQFF	TGTGCTACACAGCCCAACCCCGACTCGTACAATGAGCAGTTCTTC
TRBV21-1	.	TRBJ1-5	.	CASSKSRAGGERSPPDQPQHF	TGTGCCAGCAGCAAAAGTCGGGCAGGGGGCGAGCGAAGTCCCCCCGATCAGCCCCAGCATTTT
TRBV21-1	.	TRBJ2-1	.	CASSKGASGGPYNEQFF	TGTGCCAGCAGCAAAGGGGCTAGCGGGGGACCTTACAATGAGCAGTTCTTC
TRBV7-7	.	TRBJ2-1	medium-sized	CASSFDLADDNEQFF	TGTGCTAGCAGCTTTGATCTAGCCGACGACAATGAGCAGTTCTTC
TRBV5-1	TRBD2	TRBJ2-2	.	CASSPLAGGNTGELFF	TGCGCCAGCAGCCCACTAGCGGGAGGGAACACCGGGGAGCTGTTTTTT
TRBV2	.	TRBJ1-5	.	CASSERQANQPQHF	TGTGCCAGCAGTGAGCGCCAGGCCAATCAGCCCCAGCATTTT
TRBV19	.	TRBJ2-7	once	CASSIDSTARFAEQYF	TGTGCCAGTAGTATAGATTCGACAGCGAGGTTCGCCGAGCAGTACTTC
TRBV5-6	.	TRBJ2-2	.	CASSPPVGTGELFF	TGTGCCAGCAGCCCGCCCGTAGGGACCGGGGAGCTGTTTTTT
TRBV5-6	.	TRBJ2-7	.	CASSRIYLEQYF	TGTGCCAGCAGCCGAATCTATCTCGAGCAGTACTTC
TRBV28	.	TRBJ2-2	.	CASSLPGGTTGELFF	TGTGCCAGCAGCCTACCTGGTGGGACCACCGGGGAGCTGTTTTTT
TRBV21-1	.	TRBJ2-7	once	CASSKVLATTYEQYF	TGTGCCAGCAGCAAAGTGTTGGCGACGACCTACGAGCAGTACTTC
TRBV5-4	.	TRBJ2-7	.	CASSLDSNSYEQYF	TGTGCCAGCAGTCTCGACAGTAACTCCTACGAGCAGTACTTC
TRBV2	.	TRBJ1-6	.	CASSEGLRTTSPLHF	TGTGCCAGCAGTGAAGGACTCAGGACGACTTCACCCCTCCACTTT
TRBV5-1	.	TRBJ2-2	.	CASSLEGPNTGELFF	TGCGCCAGCAGCTTGGAAGGACCGAACACCGGGGAGCTGTTTTTT
TRBV13	.	TRBJ2-1	.	CASSLVAKNEQFF	TGTGCCAGCAGCTTAGTGGCGAAGAATGAGCAGTTCTTC
TRBV2	.	TRBJ1-6	.	CASSVGEHSPLHF	TGTGCCAGCAGTGTAGGGGAGCATTCACCCCTCCACTTT
TRBV10-2	TRBD1	TRBJ2-6	.	CASRGQGVFAGANVLTF	TGCGCCAGCAGGGGACAGGGGGTATTTGCTGGGGCCAACGTCCTGACTTTC
TRBV2	TRBD2	TRBJ2-2	once	CASSYPGTSGRANTGELFF	TGTGCCAGCTCCTATCCCGGGACTAGCGGGAGGGCGAACACCGGGGAGCTGTTTTTT
TRBV27	.	TRBJ1-5	.	CASSRRGGFLSNQPQHF	TGTGCCAGCAGTCGTCGCGGAGGATTTCTAAGCAATCAGCCCCAGCATTTT
TRBV29-1	.	TRBJ1-3	.	CSVEDRAGGNTIYF	TGCAGCGTTGAAGACAGGGCAGGGGGAAACACCATATATTTT
TRBV5-1	TRBD1	TRBJ2-7	.	CASRLGQGTYEQYF	TGCGCCAGCAGGTTAGGACAGGGGACCTACGAGCAGTACTTC
TRBV5-6	.	TRBJ2-7	few	CASSVITGGFSYEQYF	TGTGCCAGCAGCGTCATAACTGGGGGATTCTCCTACGAGCAGTACTTC
TRBV7-9	TRBD1	TRBJ2-1	few	CASSLRGGGYNEQFF	TGTGCCAGCAGCTTACGAGGGGGCGGCTACAATGAGCAGTTCTTC
TRBV19	.	TRBJ2-5	once	CASSIPPQETQYF	TGTGCCAGTAGTATTCCCCCCCAAGAGACCCAGTACTTC
TRBV7-2	.	TRBJ1-6	.	CASSFEHSSYNSPLHF	TGTGCCAGCAGCTTCGAACACAGCTCCTATAATTCACCCCTCCACTTT
TRBV5-1	.	TRBJ2-3	.	CASSYRDASTDTQYF	TGCGCCAGCAGCTATAGGGACGCCTCTACCGATACGCAGTATTTT
TRBV9	.	TRBJ1-5	.	CASSVGSIYQPQHF	TGTGCCAGCAGCGTAGGGTCAATTTATCAGCCCCAGCATTTT
TRBV4-2	TRBD1	TRBJ2-1	.	CASSQEGQGYNEQFF	TGTGCCAGCAGCCAGGAAGGACAGGGATACAATGAGCAGTTCTTC
TRBV2	.	TRBJ2-1	.	CASNAGSSYNEQFF	TGTGCCAGCAACGCGGGCTCCTCCTACAATGAGCAGTTCTTC
TRBV10-2	TRBD1	TRBJ2-3	.	CASRQGAGDTQYF	TGCGCCAGCAGACAGGGGGCCGGAGATACGCAGTATTTT
TRBV2	.	TRBJ1-2	.	CASCRQVVTYGYTF	TGTGCCAGCTGTAGGCAGGTAGTCACCTATGGCTACACCTTC
TRBV5-1	.	TRBJ1-2	few	CASSFQGYGYTF	TGCGCCAGCAGCTTCCAGGGCTATGGCTACACCTTC
TRBV4-1	TRBD1	TRBJ1-3	.	CASSQGQGTGNTIYF	TGCGCCAGCAGCCAAGGACAGGGAACTGGAAACACCATATATTTT
TRBV6-1	.	TRBJ2-3	.	CASSPGSGTDTQYF	TGTGCCAGCAGTCCTGGATCAGGTACAGATACGCAGTATTTT
TRBV19	.	TRBJ2-4	.	CASTPGRKNIQYF	TGTGCCAGTACCCCTGGACGTAAAAACATTCAGTACTTC
TRBV10-1	.	TRBJ1-2	.	CASSREQGLGGYTF	TGCGCCAGCAGTCGGGAGCAGGGGTTGGGTGGCTACACCTTC